This T cell receptor (beta chain) was identified in a study of T cells in tumors after PD-1 blockade (dated by TCRdb to about 2019). About the investigation overall: Patients were excluded if they had prior checkpoint blockade, use of systemic immunosuppressants, or recent radiotherapy or other anti-cancer therapy within 4 weeks. Pembrolizumab 200 mg every 3 weeks or cemiplimab 350 mg every 2 weeks was administered to patients. Bulk TCR sequencing was performed on 10 to 11 peripheral blood samples from 4 or 5 patients to compare blood and tumor clonotypes. A subset of patients also received ongoing daily vismodegib 150 mg during anti-PD-1 treatment. The study performed paired single-cell RNA and TCR sequencing on site-matched tumors from BCC or SCC patients before and after anti-PD-1 therapy. An average of 113,528 TCR templates (range about 24,679-280,000) and approximately 38,000 unique clonotypes was obtained for peripheral blood samples. Clinical response was assessed using RECIST version 1.1.

Beyond this particular receptor, the publication reports: Roughly 41% of the TCR clonotypes from tumors also showed up in blood, and some novel exhausted tumor clones were present in pre-treatment blood, which suggests peripheral recruitment. Where the novel T cell clones came from was not identified, and possible sources could include lymphoid organs or rare unexpanded clones inside the tumor or in the tumor periphery.

Sample time point, as interpreted from the label and publication: before anti-PD-1 therapy. Genomic DNA extracted from tumor biopsies or peripheral blood was used for bulk TCRbeta sequencing, with input ranging from about 600 ng to 6,004 ng. All patients had histologically proven advanced or metastatic basal or squamous cell carcinoma and were poor candidates for surgical resection. The basal cell carcinoma cohort was made up of roughly 10 patients, and bulk tumor TCR sequencing was performed for roughly 8 of these patients. CDR1 and CDR2, per the germline V gene (reference sequence), are SEHNR and FQNEAQ. The trim is 3 bases for V and 8 bases for J, with a gap of 16 bases between the germline ends. Including cysteine and phenylalanine, the CDR3 has 15 amino acids. Kept here is only the CDR3 DNA, which spans 45 bases and is read in frame from base 1. Deep TCRbeta sequencing was performed with the immunoSEQ platform. The paper's data handling went like this. For further analysis, only productive rearrangements were exported out of the immunoSEQ Analyzer. T cell phenotypes were assigned to bulk TCRbeta clonotypes by matching to single-cell RNA+TCR-seq clones sharing the same TCRbeta sequence. Clone enrichment in tumor was computed as tumor frequency divided by PBMC frequency from bulk TCR sequencing. GLIPH was used to group TCRs into specificity groups, clusters of distinct TCRs likely recognizing common antigens via shared CDR3 motifs. TCRdb holds this immuneACCESS table with in-frame rearrangements only. Some clones are missing; in checked studies, unresolved V genes explain under half, and the rest has no known cause. Clone size and V and J calls were adopted from that table, with D and trimming inferred from the DNA. Counted in this sample were 54,000 or so clones; 80% of them appeared once. The ten biggest clones cover roughly 12% of the sample.

This clone has only a few counts. The target of this receptor is not known. Base qualities were left out, and no much larger clone turns up one base away. The rearrangement joined TRBV7-9 to TRBJ2-2, with the D gene call left open. This specimen consisted of PBMCs, obtained before anti-PD-1 treatment. The receptor was isolated from a human donor with basal cell carcinoma. The CDR3 region reads CASSFDWLSQGELFF. The DNA reads as follows: TGTGCCAGCAGCTTCGATTGGTTATCTCAGGGGGAGCTGTTTTTT.